A selection of T cell receptor beta chains follows, all from one sample in a study of blood T cell repertoires in COVID-19. Assay: immunoSEQ multiplex PCR; the TCRdb copy retains only in-frame clones and omits some. The sample holds 250,000 or so clones, about 90% seen once. Sequenced sample: peripheral blood. The receptor source for this set is a man younger than 30 with active or convalescent COVID-19. Each CDR3 is given with its conserved first and last residue.

cdr3_aa: CASSSRASNQPQHF; v_call: TRBV6-2/TRBV6-3
cdr3_aa: CASSYSGTGSNGYTF; v_call: TRBV2
cdr3_aa: CASSPGIRTDTQYF; v_call: TRBV23-1
cdr3_aa: CSARDWMFEQYF; v_call: TRBV29-1
cdr3_aa: CATDPGDRGSSGYTF; v_call: TRBV10-3
cdr3_aa: CATSIRQGAWEKLFF; v_call: TRBV15
cdr3_aa: CASSSGQGNNSPLHF; v_call: TRBV27
cdr3_aa: CASSRLADYEQYF; v_call: TRBV28
cdr3_aa: CASSQETGTVYGYTF; v_call: TRBV4-3
cdr3_aa: CASGLVISQGYTF; v_call: TRBV12-5
cdr3_aa: CASSVEETGEEKLFF; v_call: TRBV9
cdr3_aa: CASSLEGSYNEQFF; v_call: TRBV5-4
cdr3_aa: CATSGLRDQPQHF; v_call: TRBV15
cdr3_aa: CASRGGRGPGYTF; v_call: TRBV11-2
cdr3_aa: CASSYSGESPLHF; v_call: TRBV6-5
cdr3_aa: CASSDDGGKLFF; v_call: TRBV2
cdr3_aa: CASSPGTGDSYGYTF; v_call: TRBV28
cdr3_aa: CASSSSSYNEQFF; v_call: TRBV6-2/TRBV6-3
cdr3_aa: CASSQDRGDYNEQFF; v_call: TRBV4-3
cdr3_aa: CASFRDRVYSGANVLTF; v_call: TRBV10-1
cdr3_aa: CASSELGRANYGYTF; v_call: TRBV6-2/TRBV6-3
cdr3_aa: CASSLGSASTDTQYF; v_call: TRBV5-1
cdr3_aa: CSVVMQNKYTEAFF; v_call: TRBV29-1
cdr3_aa: CASSGSGKTGELFF; v_call: TRBV7-7
cdr3_aa: CASSQERNSYYGYTF; v_call: TRBV4-3
cdr3_aa: CATMGALSPEAFF; v_call: TRBV28
cdr3_aa: CASSPTGQGYQPQHF; v_call: TRBV7-9
cdr3_aa: CASSLVSGGPGELFF; v_call: TRBV11-3
cdr3_aa: CASSPFRDINEKLFF; v_call: TRBV18
cdr3_aa: CASSLTARGVGELFF; v_call: TRBV7-3
cdr3_aa: CSAGRDIQQFF; v_call: TRBV29-1
cdr3_aa: CASSSQAGGADTQYF; v_call: TRBV7-7
cdr3_aa: CASNLGASYNEQFF; v_call: TRBV28
cdr3_aa: CASSLRGGNTEAFF; v_call: TRBV27
cdr3_aa: CATGGSTIYF; v_call: TRBV28
cdr3_aa: CASSPRQALNSPLHF; v_call: TRBV7-9
cdr3_aa: CASSLGQGDTIYF; v_call: TRBV19
cdr3_aa: CASSEFNEKLFF; v_call: TRBV7-8
cdr3_aa: CASSTSGVGGEQFF; v_call: TRBV7-9
cdr3_aa: CASSLNRANRVEKLFF; v_call: TRBV7-2
cdr3_aa: CASSLDSSNQPQHF; v_call: TRBV28
cdr3_aa: CASSSPGTRIYGYTF; v_call: TRBV19
cdr3_aa: CASSSGGSGDTEAFF; v_call: TRBV7-9
cdr3_aa: CSVTPGQEIAFF; v_call: TRBV29-1
cdr3_aa: CASSLTWTGTTEAFF; v_call: TRBV7-8
cdr3_aa: CASSQGIDRERYGYTF; v_call: TRBV4-3
cdr3_aa: CASSQEAGNQPQHF; v_call: TRBV4-2
cdr3_aa: CATSPPGNLEAFF; v_call: TRBV15
cdr3_aa: CSVVTANYGYTF; v_call: TRBV29-1
cdr3_aa: CASSFRSGQYYNEQFF; v_call: TRBV27
cdr3_aa: CASSQAVRRDEQYF; v_call: TRBV4-2
cdr3_aa: CASSQDRGTAGELFF; v_call: TRBV4-2